The clone carrying this T cell receptor (beta chain) was counted a single time. As yet, its antigen is unknown. These data are taken from a study of beta chain features in type 1 diabetes. CD4+ cells of the naive, central memory, regulatory and stem cell-like memory types were sorted via CD45RO/CCR7/CD25/CD127/CD95/CD27. The isolated RNA, all of it, was reverse transcribed, so expressed TCRB transcripts were what got sequenced. This table comes from immunoSEQ multiplex PCR, and its TCRdb copy is limited to in-frame clones, with some not included. The sample comprises almost 350,000 clones, about 18% of which are singletons, and 0.044% rests with the top ten. Germline V gene lookup returns CDR1 SNHLY and CDR2 FYNNEI. This CDR3 has 15 residues. Trimming took 4 bases from V and 5 from J; bases not matched to a gene: 7. General study points: Patients showed naive, central memory and Treg TCRB repertoires that appeared more similar than those of healthy donors. Sequencing the cDNA could make cells with high TCR expression show up more than they should.

Sequenced sample: naive CD4+ T cells from blood. The chain couples TRBV2 to TRBJ2-5, with TRBD1 matching over 10 bases. The source is a woman under 30 in good health. The CDR3 DNA sequence: TGTGCCAGCAGTGCCCAGACAGGGGGCCTGGAGACCCAGTACTTC. Its protein product is CASSAQTGGLETQYF.